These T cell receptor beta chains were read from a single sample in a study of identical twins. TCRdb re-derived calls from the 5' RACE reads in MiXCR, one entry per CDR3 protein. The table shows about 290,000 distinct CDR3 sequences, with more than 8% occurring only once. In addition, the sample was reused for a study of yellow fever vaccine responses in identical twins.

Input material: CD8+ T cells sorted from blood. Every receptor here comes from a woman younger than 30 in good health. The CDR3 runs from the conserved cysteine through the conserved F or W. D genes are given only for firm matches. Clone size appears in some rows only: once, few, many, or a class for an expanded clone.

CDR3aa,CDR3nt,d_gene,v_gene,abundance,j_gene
CASSLLTPGLGVGEQFF,TGTGCCAGCAGCTTATTAACCCCGGGACTAGGAGTTGGTGAGCAGTTCTTC,TRBD2,TRBV7-6,.,TRBJ2-1
CAISEGTSGTGETQYF,TGTGCCATCAGTGAGGGGACTAGCGGGACGGGTGAGACCCAGTACTTC,TRBD2,TRBV10-3,many,TRBJ2-5
CSVQGGLAGGNEQFF,TGCAGCGTCCAGGGGGGACTAGCGGGAGGTAATGAGCAGTTCTTC,TRBD2,TRBV29-1,many,TRBJ2-1
CASKIGTGRGNEQFF,TGTGCCAGCAAGATCGGGACAGGGAGGGGCAATGAGCAGTTCTTC,TRBD1,TRBV2,.,TRBJ2-1
CASSVVLGNTEAFF,TGTGCCAGCAGCGTAGTTTTAGGGAACACTGAAGCTTTCTTT,.,TRBV9,many,TRBJ1-1
CASSRKEQFF,TGTGCCAGCAGCCGCAAGGAGCAGTTCTTC,.,TRBV25-1,.,TRBJ2-1
CASSFGIPTYEQYF,TGTGCCAGCAGTTTCGGGATACCCACCTACGAGCAGTACTTC,.,TRBV27,few,TRBJ2-7
CASSEGGQGGNEQFF,TGTGCCAGCAGTGAAGGTGGACAGGGGGGCAATGAGCAGTTCTTC,TRBD1,TRBV6-1,few,TRBJ2-1
CASTPGQDTGELFF,TGTGCCAGCACCCCGGGACAGGACACCGGGGAGCTGTTTTTT,TRBD1,TRBV12-3/TRBV12-4,many,TRBJ2-2
CAISESADTQYF,TGTGCCATCAGTGAGTCGGCAGATACGCAGTATTTT,.,TRBV10-3,many,TRBJ2-3
CASSFPGTSGSTGNTGELFF,TGTGCCAGCAGTTTCCCCGGGACTAGCGGGAGCACCGGGAACACCGGGGAGCTGTTTTTT,TRBD2,TRBV28,many,TRBJ2-2
CASSGSPGADQPQHF,TGCGCCAGCAGCGGGTCCCCGGGGGCGGATCAGCCCCAGCATTTT,.,TRBV5-1,.,TRBJ1-5
CSARPPYGSYEQYF,TGCAGTGCTAGACCTCCCTACGGCTCCTACGAGCAGTACTTC,.,TRBV20-1,many,TRBJ2-7
CASRSLQETQYF,TGTGCCAGCCGCAGCCTCCAAGAGACCCAGTACTTC,.,TRBV6-4,.,TRBJ2-5
CASSLDGNPSYNEQFF,TGCGCCAGCAGCCTGGACGGTAACCCCTCCTACAATGAGCAGTTCTTC,.,TRBV5-1,few,TRBJ2-1
CASSIPGPYEQYF,TGTGCCAGCAGTATCCCAGGGCCCTACGAGCAGTACTTC,.,TRBV12-3/TRBV12-4,.,TRBJ2-7
CASSVDPRQAQETQYF,TGTGCCAGCAGCGTAGATCCGAGACAGGCCCAAGAGACCCAGTACTTC,.,TRBV9,.,TRBJ2-5
CSAREGTGRYEQYF,TGCAGTGCTAGAGAAGGGACAGGGAGGTACGAGCAGTACTTC,TRBD1,TRBV20-1,many,TRBJ2-7
CASTLGGANVLTF,TGTGCCAGCACCTTGGGAGGGGCCAACGTCCTGACTTTC,.,TRBV12-3/TRBV12-4,.,TRBJ2-6
CASSTGLDNEQFF,TGTGCCAGCAGCACCGGACTGGACAATGAGCAGTTCTTC,.,TRBV7-9,many,TRBJ2-1
CSAREFGLAKNEQFF,TGCAGTGCTAGAGAGTTCGGACTAGCGAAGAATGAGCAGTTCTTC,TRBD2,TRBV20-1,many,TRBJ2-1
CASGIDRGVDF,TGTGCCAGCGGGATCGACAGGGGAGTCGACTTT,TRBD1,TRBV2,many,TRBJ1-6
CASSLARQGSYNEQFF,TGCGCCAGCAGCTTGGCGAGGCAGGGCTCCTACAATGAGCAGTTCTTC,.,TRBV5-1,many,TRBJ2-1
CATSRDLGRRDQRRDEQFF,TGTGCCACCAGCAGAGACTTGGGACGTCGGGACCAACGGAGAGACGAGCAGTTCTTC,.,TRBV15,few,TRBJ2-1
CASSLVGTGVYNEQFF,TGTGCCAGCAGCTTGGTCGGGACAGGGGTCTACAATGAGCAGTTCTTC,TRBD1,TRBV5-4,many,TRBJ2-1
CASSHRVVYEQYF,TGTGCCAGCAGTCACCGGGTGGTCTACGAGCAGTACTTC,.,TRBV28,.,TRBJ2-7
CASGTANTEAFF,TGTGCCAGCGGGACAGCAAACACTGAAGCTTTCTTT,TRBD1,TRBV7-9,many,TRBJ1-1
CASSYGQGSYEQYF,TGTGCCAGCAGTTATGGACAGGGGAGCTACGAGCAGTACTTC,TRBD1,TRBV2,many,TRBJ2-7
CAWSLGEDNTDTQYF,TGTGCCTGGAGCCTCGGGGAGGACAACACAGATACGCAGTATTTT,.,TRBV30,few,TRBJ2-3
CASSSAPSGTEAFF,TGCGCCAGCAGTTCGGCCCCCTCCGGCACTGAAGCTTTCTTT,.,TRBV10-2,many,TRBJ1-1
CSARHASSYEQYF,TGCAGTGCTAGACACGCGAGCTCCTACGAGCAGTACTTC,.,TRBV20-1,.,TRBJ2-7
CASEDSGINEQFF,TGTGCCAGCGAGGACAGTGGAATCAATGAGCAGTTCTTC,.,TRBV2,.,TRBJ2-1
CSVEVLGYEQYF,TGCAGCGTTGAAGTGTTAGGGTACGAGCAGTACTTC,.,TRBV29-1,many,TRBJ2-7
CASSASGRAQGTGELFF,TGTGCCAGCAGCGCGAGCGGGAGGGCCCAGGGCACCGGGGAGCTGTTTTTT,TRBD2,TRBV9,.,TRBJ2-2
CASSPTGGGGTEAFF,TGTGCCAGCAGCCCGACGGGCGGCGGGGGCACTGAAGCTTTCTTT,.,TRBV11-1,.,TRBJ1-1
CATSTLSGTDTQYF,TGTGCCACCAGTACACTAAGCGGCACAGATACGCAGTATTTT,.,TRBV24-1,.,TRBJ2-3
CASSSRDSQETQYF,TGTGCCAGCAGCTCCCGGGACAGCCAAGAGACCCAGTACTTC,TRBD1,TRBV9,many,TRBJ2-5
CASSVDPERIEKLFF,TGTGCCAGCAGCGTAGACCCCGAGAGGATTGAAAAACTGTTTTTT,.,TRBV9,few,TRBJ1-4
CAISERGDLNTEAFF,TGTGCCATCAGTGAACGGGGGGACTTGAACACTGAAGCTTTCTTT,.,TRBV10-3,.,TRBJ1-1
CASSDPPPQGPNSPLHF,TGTGCCAGCAGTGATCCCCCTCCGCAGGGACCCAATTCACCCCTCCACTTT,.,TRBV2,few,TRBJ1-6
CASSPGPMTYNEQFF,TGTGCCAGCAGCCCCGGACCGATGACTTACAATGAGCAGTTCTTC,.,TRBV7-9,.,TRBJ2-1
CSARDGLAGGGLYEQYF,TGCAGTGCTAGAGATGGCCTCGCGGGGGGGGGCCTCTACGAGCAGTACTTC,TRBD2,TRBV20-1,.,TRBJ2-7
CASFLVRGTGELFF,TGTGCCAGCTTTCTTGTGAGGGGAACCGGGGAGCTGTTTTTT,.,TRBV5-6,few,TRBJ2-2
CASSQVRGQLYEQYF,TGCGCCAGCAGCCAAGTGCGGGGACAGCTCTACGAGCAGTACTTC,.,TRBV4-1,many,TRBJ2-7
CSARDGRNEQFF,TGCAGTGCTAGAGATGGAAGGAATGAGCAGTTCTTC,.,TRBV20-1,.,TRBJ2-1
CASSSSRSYLTDTQYF,TGTGCCAGCAGCTCCTCGCGCAGCTACCTCACAGATACGCAGTATTTT,.,TRBV5-5,few,TRBJ2-3